This T cell receptor (beta chain) was recorded in a study of CD8 T cells in ankylosing spondylitis. General study points: Characteristic, it appeared, of ankylosing spondylitis blood was a TCR beta motif of eight highly homologous variants. Before this, some motif variants had been reported in reactive arthritis synovial fluid and blood. In ankylosing spondylitis patients, matched synovial fluid reportedly showed significant enrichment of disease-linked clones.

TCRdb re-called the 5' RACE reads with MiXCR, one entry per CDR3 protein. Of around 770,000 distinct CDR3 sequences in the sample, roughly 12% were seen once. Trimming left V 1 base short and J 3 bases short, with 9 bases between. Germline V CDR1 and CDR2: LGHNA, YNFKEQ. This CDR3 has 15 amino acids. For this clonotype: Its antigen remains unidentified.

Sequencing was performed on blood, either unsorted or a sorted T cell fraction (not recorded which). The chain is built from TRBV4-2 and TRBJ1-4; no firm D call. This TCR came from a male donor with ankylosing spondylitis. CDR3 bases: TGTGCCAGCAGCCAAGGGGTCGGGGCTAATGAAAAACTGTTTTTT. Protein sequence: CASSQGVGANEKLFF.